Sequencing of this T cell receptor (beta chain) was carried out in a study of blood T cell repertoires in COVID-19. Overall study: Samples taken during acute and convalescent COVID-19 were collected in the United States, Italy and Spain. From T cells, B-cell-depleted T cells, or PBMCs came the material, which was cDNA or gDNA.

There are a few counts of this clone. The CDR3 is 19 residues long. The V and J ends lost 7 bases and 2 bases, in that order; junction bases with no gene match: 20. CDR1 and CDR2 from the germline V gene are LNHDA and SQIVND (reference sequence). Per the study methods: Nucleated cell counts were estimated from reference gene primer amplification. Repertoires were generated with immunoSEQ multiplex PCR, while TCRdb's copy carries only in-frame clones and drops some. The D gene and trimming were derived from the DNA, and the V and J assignments and clone size from that table. Here the sample spans some 150,000 clones, 80% to 90% being singletons.

The source of this sequence is a man aged 18 to 30 with active or convalescent COVID-19. The chain links TRBV19 to TRBJ1-2; TRBD1 matches at 9 bases. The sample was peripheral blood. The CDR3: CASTPPRIYRDRVNYGYTF. Written as DNA, the CDR3 is TGTGCCAGTACCCCTCCCCGGATTTACCGGGACAGGGTGAACTATGGCTACACCTTC.